Below are 8 T cell receptor beta chains sequenced from a single sample in a study of cytomegalovirus exposure and HLA in healthy donors. PCR amplification relied on 60 Vbeta primers (plus 13 Jbeta primers). Libraries were prepared by immunoSEQ multiplex PCR; TCRdb keeps only in-frame clonotypes and omits some of them. Of 95,000 or so clones listed, approximately 77% were seen once; the top ten hold 4.5% to 6%. Sequenced sample: PBMCs. All receptors derive from a woman aged 40 to 50 in good health and CMV-seronegative.

V usage is TRBV4-2 and J usage is TRBJ2-7, with TRBD2 matching 11 bases. Germline values: CDR1 LGHNA, CDR2 YNFKEQ. The ends lost 4 bases at V and 4 bases at J; junction bases unmatched: 9. CDR3 length: 16 residues. The CDR3 nucleotides are TGTGCCAGCAGCCCTGGGGGTACTAGCGGGGGTTACGAGCAGTACTTC. Protein: CASSPGGTSGGYEQYF.

The chain employs TRBV5-1 and TRBJ2-1, with 9 bases that match TRBD2. The CDR3 consists of 16 residues. V was clipped by 7 bases and J by 6 bases; unmatched bases: 14. CDR1 is SGHRS, CDR2 YFSETQ, per germline. CDR3 sequence reads: CASALARGGAGNEQFF. In DNA, the CDR3 is TGCGCCAGCGCCCTGGCTCGCGGGGGGGCCGGCAATGAGCAGTTCTTC.

The rearrangement uses TRBV18 and TRBJ2-7, with 9 bases lining up with TRBD1. The CDR3 spans 17 residues. Per the germline V gene, CDR1 is KGHSH and CDR2 is LQKENI. Unmatched junction bases numbered 14, after V lost 6 bases and J lost 2 bases. DNA for the CDR3: TGTGCCAGCTCCCCATCCCCCAGGGGACAGGGTGCCTACGAGCAGTACTTC. Translation gives CASSPSPRGQGAYEQYF.

This rearrangement joins TRBV27 to TRBJ1-2; 9 nucleotides match TRBD1. This CDR3 region has 16 residues. Germline lookup yields CDR1 MNHEY and CDR2 SMNVEV (reference sequence). V gave up 0 bases and J gave up 6 bases; unmatched junction bases: 8. In DNA, the CDR3 is TGTGCCAGCAGTTTATCTGCGGGGACAGGGCGGGATGGCTACACCTTC. This codes for CASSLSAGTGRDGYTF.

This chain links TRBV9 with TRBJ1-2; D might be TRBD1 (6 bases). Germline lookup yields CDR1 SGDLS and CDR2 YYNGEE. Trimming removed 2 bases at V and 1 base at J, with 12 bases between. The CDR3 loop spans 15 amino acids. CDR3 amino acids: CASSVGTRINYGYTF. Written as DNA, the CDR3 is TGTGCCAGCAGCGTTGGGACAAGGATTAACTATGGCTACACCTTC.

The CDR3 is CASRAGTANYGYTF. The CDR3 nucleotides are TGTGCCAGCAGAGCCGGGACTGCTAACTATGGCTACACCTTC. The chain uses TRBV6-6 and TRBJ1-2, with D maybe TRBD1 (5 bases). The CDR3 spans 14 residues. Germline values: CDR1 MNHNY, CDR2 SVGAGI (reference sequence). V was pared by 6 bases and J by 0 bases, with 11 bases between.

The chain couples TRBV29-1 to TRBJ2-5, with 8 bases lining up with TRBD1. Losses at the gene ends were 4 bases for V and 7 bases for J; bases not matched to a gene: 17. CDR3 length: 16 residues. The germline V gene has CDR1 SQVTM and CDR2 ANQGSEA. Here the CDR3 reads CSVGLGIRGLQRTQYF. The CDR3 nucleotides are TGCAGCGTTGGCCTAGGGATCAGGGGGCTTCAAAGGACCCAGTACTTC.

This clone was counted a few times. The rearrangement joins TRBV5-1 to TRBJ1-1; D unclear. V was cut by 4 bases and J by 2 bases, with 9 bases left in between. This CDR3 spans 13 amino acids. Germline lookup yields CDR1 SGHRS and CDR2 YFSETQ. In nucleotides, the CDR3 is TGCGCCAGCAGCCACAGAGAAAACACTGAAGCTTTCTTT. This sequence encodes CASSHRENTEAFF.